These T cell receptor beta chains were read from a single sample in a study of blood T cell repertoires in COVID-19. TCRdb's copy holds only in-frame clones and misses some; the assay was immunoSEQ multiplex PCR. The data show over 250,000 clones, 80% to 90% seen once. The material sequenced was peripheral blood. The receptor set was obtained from a woman aged 65 to 85 with acute or convalescent COVID-19. CDR3s include the opening cysteine and the closing phenylalanine or tryptophan. Each record gives: clone size, V gene, D gene, CDR3 length, J gene, CDR3 protein, CDR3 DNA. The D gene is left open where the match is weak. Clone sizes are given selectively: once, few, many, or a class where the clone is expanded.

clone size: NA
V gene: TRBV5-1
D gene: NA
CDR3 length: 15
J gene: TRBJ1-1
CDR3 protein: CASSGGRGWDTEAFF
CDR3 DNA: TGCGCCAGCAGCGGCGGTCGGGGGTGGGACACTGAAGCTTTCTTT

clone size: NA
V gene: TRBV10-3
D gene: TRBD1
CDR3 length: 14
J gene: TRBJ1-2
CDR3 protein: CASGGTVFNYGYTF
CDR3 DNA: TGTGCCTCGGGAGGGACAGTCTTTAACTATGGCTACACCTTC

clone size: NA
V gene: TRBV9
D gene: NA
CDR3 length: 14
J gene: TRBJ1-5
CDR3 protein: CASSVGFTNQPQHF
CDR3 DNA: TGTGCCAGCAGCGTAGGGTTTACAAATCAGCCCCAGCATTTT

clone size: NA
V gene: TRBV5-1
D gene: NA
CDR3 length: 12
J gene: TRBJ1-1
CDR3 protein: CASSGTGIEAFF
CDR3 DNA: TGCGCCAGCAGCGGAACAGGGATTGAAGCTTTCTTT

clone size: few
V gene: TRBV4-1
D gene: TRBD1
CDR3 length: 16
J gene: TRBJ1-3
CDR3 protein: CASSQSERQGRNTIYF
CDR3 DNA: TGCGCCAGCAGCCAATCCGAGAGACAGGGGAGGAACACCATATATTTT

clone size: NA
V gene: TRBV19
D gene: NA
CDR3 length: 15
J gene: TRBJ1-1
CDR3 protein: CASSIGGSSHTEAFF
CDR3 DNA: TGTGCCAGTAGTATCGGGGGGTCTTCCCACACTGAAGCTTTCTTT

clone size: NA
V gene: TRBV19
D gene: NA
CDR3 length: 14
J gene: TRBJ2-2
CDR3 protein: CASRVRGTGGELFF
CDR3 DNA: TGTGCCAGCCGGGTTAGGGGCACCGGCGGGGAGCTGTTTTTT

clone size: NA
V gene: TRBV5-1
D gene: NA
CDR3 length: 15
J gene: TRBJ2-3
CDR3 protein: CASQVAGARTDTQYF
CDR3 DNA: TGCGCCAGCCAGGTCGCGGGGGCCCGGACAGATACGCAGTATTTT

clone size: NA
V gene: TRBV10-3
D gene: NA
CDR3 length: 14
J gene: TRBJ1-1
CDR3 protein: CAIKAGRSDTEAFF
CDR3 DNA: TGTGCCATCAAGGCGGGTCGCTCTGACACTGAAGCTTTCTTT

clone size: NA
V gene: TRBV19
D gene: NA
CDR3 length: 16
J gene: TRBJ2-1
CDR3 protein: CASSPRGGKGGNEQFF
CDR3 DNA: TGTGCCAGTAGTCCCCGAGGCGGAAAAGGTGGCAATGAGCAGTTCTTC

clone size: NA
V gene: TRBV5-5
D gene: NA
CDR3 length: 13
J gene: TRBJ1-2
CDR3 protein: CASRKQGSYGYTF
CDR3 DNA: TGTGCCAGCAGGAAGCAGGGGAGCTATGGCTACACCTTC

clone size: NA
V gene: TRBV6-5
D gene: TRBD2
CDR3 length: 14
J gene: TRBJ2-5
CDR3 protein: CASKSRGVTETQYF
CDR3 DNA: TGTGCCAGCAAAAGCCGGGGGGTTACGGAGACCCAGTACTTC

clone size: NA
V gene: TRBV5-1
D gene: NA
CDR3 length: 16
J gene: TRBJ2-5
CDR3 protein: CASSSLGGGRGETQYF
CDR3 DNA: TGCGCCAGCAGCTCCCTTGGCGGGGGCAGGGGAGAGACCCAGTACTTC

clone size: NA
V gene: TRBV6-6
D gene: TRBD1
CDR3 length: 15
J gene: TRBJ2-2
CDR3 protein: CASRSTGAPTGELFF
CDR3 DNA: TGTGCCAGCAGATCGACAGGGGCACCCACCGGGGAGCTGTTTTTT

clone size: NA
V gene: TRBV6-1
D gene: TRBD1
CDR3 length: 17
J gene: TRBJ1-3
CDR3 protein: CASSEARDRGNRNTIYF
CDR3 DNA: TGTGCCAGCAGTGAAGCTAGGGACAGGGGCAACCGAAACACCATATATTTT

clone size: NA
V gene: TRBV9
D gene: NA
CDR3 length: 16
J gene: TRBJ2-3
CDR3 protein: CASSPGQRGVIDTQYF
CDR3 DNA: TGTGCCAGCAGCCCCGGGCAGCGCGGGGTGATAGATACGCAGTATTTT

clone size: NA
V gene: TRBV5-1
D gene: TRBD1
CDR3 length: 16
J gene: TRBJ1-1
CDR3 protein: CASSFSSTGLNTEAFF
CDR3 DNA: TGCGCCAGCAGCTTCTCCTCGACAGGGCTGAACACTGAAGCTTTCTTT

clone size: NA
V gene: TRBV9
D gene: TRBD2
CDR3 length: 16
J gene: TRBJ2-3
CDR3 protein: CASSVTSGGDTDTQYF
CDR3 DNA: TGTGCCAGCAGCGTCACTAGCGGGGGGGACACAGATACGCAGTATTTT

clone size: once
V gene: TRBV3-1/TRBV3-2
D gene: TRBD1
CDR3 length: 16
J gene: TRBJ1-6
CDR3 protein: CASSQGGTGRTSPLHF
CDR3 DNA: TGTGCCAGCAGCCAAGGGGGGACAGGGAGGACTTCACCCCTCCACTTT

clone size: NA
V gene: TRBV5-6
D gene: TRBD1
CDR3 length: 16
J gene: TRBJ1-2
CDR3 protein: CASSLGPGQIVYGYTF
CDR3 DNA: TGTGCCAGCAGCTTGGGCCCGGGACAGATCGTCTATGGCTACACCTTC

clone size: NA
V gene: TRBV7-8
D gene: TRBD1
CDR3 length: 15
J gene: TRBJ2-1
CDR3 protein: CASSSTRQGNNEQFF
CDR3 DNA: TGTGCCAGCAGCTCGACCCGACAGGGTAACAATGAGCAGTTCTTC

clone size: few
V gene: TRBV2
D gene: NA
CDR3 length: 13
J gene: TRBJ1-2
CDR3 protein: CASSERGPWGYTF
CDR3 DNA: TGTGCCAGCAGTGAGCGGGGTCCGTGGGGCTACACCTTC

clone size: NA
V gene: TRBV21-1
D gene: NA
CDR3 length: 15
J gene: TRBJ2-6
CDR3 protein: CASSNQGTGANVLTF
CDR3 DNA: TGTGCCAGCAGCAATCAGGGGACCGGGGCCAACGTCCTGACTTTC

clone size: NA
V gene: TRBV3-1/TRBV3-2
D gene: NA
CDR3 length: 16
J gene: TRBJ1-2
CDR3 protein: CASSHLWGGDGDGYTF
CDR3 DNA: TGTGCCAGCAGCCATCTTTGGGGTGGCGACGGGGATGGCTACACCTTC

clone size: NA
V gene: TRBV5-1
D gene: TRBD1
CDR3 length: 16
J gene: TRBJ2-7
CDR3 protein: CASSQGTWDRVYEQYF
CDR3 DNA: TGCGCCAGCAGCCAGGGGACGTGGGACAGAGTCTACGAGCAGTACTTC

clone size: few
V gene: TRBV5-1
D gene: TRBD1
CDR3 length: 13
J gene: TRBJ1-1
CDR3 protein: CASSSGQAGEAFF
CDR3 DNA: TGCGCCAGCAGCTCGGGACAGGCTGGGGAAGCTTTCTTT

clone size: NA
V gene: TRBV19
D gene: TRBD1
CDR3 length: 14
J gene: TRBJ2-1
CDR3 protein: CASKGTGAYNEQFF
CDR3 DNA: TGTGCCAGTAAAGGGACAGGGGCCTACAATGAGCAGTTCTTC

clone size: NA
V gene: TRBV18
D gene: NA
CDR3 length: 16
J gene: TRBJ1-1
CDR3 protein: CASSDLTAVLNTEAFF
CDR3 DNA: TGTGCCAGCTCAGACTTAACGGCGGTCCTGAACACTGAAGCTTTCTTT

clone size: NA
V gene: TRBV9
D gene: TRBD2
CDR3 length: 18
J gene: TRBJ2-5
CDR3 protein: CASSPPLAGGLRQETQYF
CDR3 DNA: TGTGCCAGCAGCCCCCCCCTAGCGGGGGGGCTCAGGCAAGAGACCCAGTACTTC

clone size: NA
V gene: TRBV10-3
D gene: NA
CDR3 length: 11
J gene: TRBJ2-3
CDR3 protein: CAAWTGDTQYF
CDR3 DNA: TGTGCCGCCTGGACTGGGGATACGCAGTATTTT

clone size: NA
V gene: TRBV3-1/TRBV3-2
D gene: NA
CDR3 length: 13
J gene: TRBJ1-2
CDR3 protein: CASSQAPTDGYTF
CDR3 DNA: TGTGCCAGCAGCCAAGCCCCGACAGATGGCTACACCTTC

clone size: NA
V gene: TRBV16
D gene: NA
CDR3 length: 13
J gene: TRBJ1-1
CDR3 protein: CASMQGWGTEAFF
CDR3 DNA: TGTGCCAGCATGCAGGGGTGGGGCACTGAAGCTTTCTTT

clone size: NA
V gene: TRBV19
D gene: TRBD1
CDR3 length: 12
J gene: TRBJ2-7
CDR3 protein: CATGTGDYEQYF
CDR3 DNA: TGTGCCACCGGGACAGGAGACTACGAGCAGTACTTC

clone size: NA
V gene: TRBV18
D gene: TRBD1
CDR3 length: 15
J gene: TRBJ2-2
CDR3 protein: CASSPRQGNTGELFF
CDR3 DNA: TGTGCCAGCTCACCCCGACAGGGGAACACCGGGGAGCTGTTTTTT

clone size: NA
V gene: TRBV5-1
D gene: TRBD2
CDR3 length: 15
J gene: TRBJ2-1
CDR3 protein: CASSSFSGGGNEQFF
CDR3 DNA: TGCGCCAGCAGCTCATTTAGCGGGGGAGGGAATGAGCAGTTCTTC

clone size: NA
V gene: TRBV2
D gene: NA
CDR3 length: 11
J gene: TRBJ1-1
CDR3 protein: CASIHRVGAFF
CDR3 DNA: TGTGCCAGCATCCACAGGGTCGGAGCTTTCTTT

clone size: NA
V gene: TRBV5-4
D gene: NA
CDR3 length: 15
J gene: TRBJ1-2
CDR3 protein: CASSLGIDRRYGYTF
CDR3 DNA: TGTGCCAGCAGCTTGGGAATTGACAGGAGGTATGGCTACACCTTC

clone size: NA
V gene: TRBV3-1/TRBV3-2
D gene: TRBD1
CDR3 length: 15
J gene: TRBJ1-2
CDR3 protein: CASSLLGQGGYGYTF
CDR3 DNA: TGTGCCAGCAGTCTCTTAGGACAGGGCGGCTATGGCTACACCTTC

clone size: once
V gene: TRBV19
D gene: TRBD1
CDR3 length: 14
J gene: TRBJ1-1
CDR3 protein: CASSMGQRNTEAFF
CDR3 DNA: TGTGCCAGTAGTATGGGACAGAGGAACACTGAAGCTTTCTTT

clone size: few
V gene: TRBV2
D gene: NA
CDR3 length: 14
J gene: TRBJ1-5
CDR3 protein: CASSVQGREQPQHF
CDR3 DNA: TGTGCCAGCAGTGTACAGGGACGGGAACAGCCCCAGCATTTT

clone size: NA
V gene: TRBV7-9
D gene: NA
CDR3 length: 15
J gene: TRBJ1-4
CDR3 protein: CASSPIGVGNEKLFF
CDR3 DNA: TGTGCCAGCAGCCCCATCGGGGTGGGGAATGAAAAACTGTTTTTT

clone size: NA
V gene: TRBV6-4
D gene: NA
CDR3 length: 16
J gene: TRBJ1-2
CDR3 protein: CASSPRARGTNYGYTF
CDR3 DNA: TGTGCCAGCAGCCCCCGGGCCAGAGGGACTAACTATGGCTACACCTTC

clone size: NA
V gene: TRBV6-1
D gene: TRBD1
CDR3 length: 16
J gene: TRBJ1-2
CDR3 protein: CASSETSRTGHYGYTF
CDR3 DNA: TGTGCCAGCAGTGAAACGTCTCGGACAGGGCACTATGGCTACACCTTC

clone size: NA
V gene: TRBV3-1/TRBV3-2
D gene: TRBD2
CDR3 length: 16
J gene: TRBJ2-5
CDR3 protein: CASSLSGTSGGETQYF
CDR3 DNA: TGTGCCAGCAGCCTCTCCGGGACTAGCGGGGGAGAGACCCAGTACTTC

clone size: NA
V gene: TRBV2
D gene: NA
CDR3 length: 15
J gene: TRBJ2-6
CDR3 protein: CASSLTESGANVLTF
CDR3 DNA: TGTGCCAGCAGTTTAACAGAGTCTGGGGCCAACGTCCTGACTTTC